The clone carrying this TCR beta chain was seen a few times. This specimen comes from a study of early T cells in non-severe SARS-CoV-2 infection. Study context: Sequencing of unsorted whole blood was done on bulk RNA, leaving chains unpaired.

Individual cDNA molecules each received unique molecular identifiers attached to them. TCRdb processed the 5' RACE reads anew with MiXCR; each CDR3 protein has one entry. The data hold over 30,000 distinct CDR3 sequences, with around 5.7% observed a single time. Germline V gene data show CDR1 as PRHDT and CDR2 as FYEKMQ (reference sequence). Trimming removed 2 bases from V and 15 bases from J, with 14 bases in between. This CDR3 has 12 amino acids. The V gene is TRBV13, the J gene TRBJ2-1, with D perhaps matching TRBD1 (6 bases). Source material: whole blood. The source is an adult who was a healthcare worker with PCR-confirmed SARS-CoV-2 infection or an uninfected control (not recorded which). The CDR3 reads CASSLQGSHSFF. CDR3 DNA sequence: TGTGCCAGCAGCTTACAGGGGTCTCATTCGTTCTTC.